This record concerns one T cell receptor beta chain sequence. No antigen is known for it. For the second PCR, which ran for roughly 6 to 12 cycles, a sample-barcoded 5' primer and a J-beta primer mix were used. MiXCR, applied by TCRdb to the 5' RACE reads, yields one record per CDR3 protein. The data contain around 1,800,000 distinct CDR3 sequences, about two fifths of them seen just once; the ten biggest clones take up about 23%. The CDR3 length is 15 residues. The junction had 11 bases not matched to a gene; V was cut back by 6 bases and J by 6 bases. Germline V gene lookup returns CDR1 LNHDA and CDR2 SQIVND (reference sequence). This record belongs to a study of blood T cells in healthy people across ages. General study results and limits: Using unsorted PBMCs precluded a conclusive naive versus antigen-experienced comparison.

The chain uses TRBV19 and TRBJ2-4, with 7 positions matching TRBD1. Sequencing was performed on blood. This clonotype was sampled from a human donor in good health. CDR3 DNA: TGTGCCAGTAGCCCGCTCGACAGGGTAGGAAACATTCAGTACTTC. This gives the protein CASSPLDRVGNIQYF.